This is a list of T cell receptor beta chains from one sample in a study of blood T cell repertoires in COVID-19. TCRdb's copy holds only in-frame clones and misses some; the assay was immunoSEQ multiplex PCR. This sample yields around 280,000 clones, of which 85% to 90% are seen a single time; about 1.8% belongs to the top ten. Input material: PBMCs or T cells enriched from blood (not recorded which). The receptors were gathered from a woman aged 18-29 years with acute COVID-19. The CDR3 runs from the conserved cysteine through the conserved F or W. A D gene is named only where the DNA matches it firmly. The size field is filled for only some rows; it gives once, few, many or a size class.

cdr3_nt	cdr3_aa	d_call	j_call	v_call	clone_size
TGTGCCAGCTCCCAACCAGGACAGGGAAGGGGGAGCACTGAAGCTTTCTTT	CASSQPGQGRGSTEAFF	TRBD1	TRBJ1-1	TRBV18	-
TGTGCCAGCAGCAACGGACTAGCGGGAGGGCCGTCCGGGTACGAGCAGTACTTC	CASSNGLAGGPSGYEQYF	TRBD2	TRBJ2-7	TRBV27	-
TGCGCCAGCAGCTTTGGGAGCAGCGGGCGTGGAGATGAGCAGTTCTTC	CASSFGSSGRGDEQFF	-	TRBJ2-1	TRBV5-1	-
TGCAGTGCTAGAGGCCAGGAGCAGTTCTTC	CSARGQEQFF	-	TRBJ2-1	TRBV20-1	-
TGTGCCAGCAGAAGGGGGAGGGGGGTGTCTAGCACAGATACGCAGTATTTT	CASRRGRGVSSTDTQYF	-	TRBJ2-3	TRBV2	once
TGTGCCAGCAGTGGAACAGGGGGTTTATATGGCTACACCTTC	CASSGTGGLYGYTF	TRBD1	TRBJ1-2	TRBV27	-
TGTGCCAGCAGCTTGGACACTGCCAATTCACCCCTCCACTTT	CASSLDTANSPLHF	-	TRBJ1-6	TRBV7-9	-
TGTGCCAGCAGCCTGACAGGGGGGGATTACAATGAGCAGTTCTTC	CASSLTGGDYNEQFF	TRBD1	TRBJ2-1	TRBV5-4	-
TGTGCCACCAGCAGAGAGGCCACCTTCCAAGAGACCCAGTACTTC	CATSREATFQETQYF	-	TRBJ2-5	TRBV15	-
TGTGCCAGCAGTTTATTGTTGAACAGGGGTAATTCACCCCTCCACTTT	CASSLLLNRGNSPLHF	TRBD1	TRBJ1-6	TRBV27	once
TGCGCCAGCAGCCAAGTAGGGGCGGCCACCGGGGAGCTGTTTTTT	CASSQVGAATGELFF	-	TRBJ2-2	TRBV4-1	-
TGCAGCGTTTTAGCAGTCAAGGATAACTATGGCTACACCTTC	CSVLAVKDNYGYTF	-	TRBJ1-2	TRBV29-1	-
TGTGCCAGCAGCGCCCGAAGACAGCTCACAGATACGCAGTATTTT	CASSARRQLTDTQYF	-	TRBJ2-3	TRBV28	-
TGCGCCAGCAGTGAGACAGGGGCCAGCACGCAGTATTTT	CASSETGASTQYF	TRBD1	TRBJ2-3	TRBV10-1	-
TGCGCCAGCAGCCAGGACAGGGGGGCAACTAATGAAAAACTGTTTTTT	CASSQDRGATNEKLFF	TRBD1	TRBJ1-4	TRBV5-1	once
TGTGCCAGCAGGGGGGGACAGGGGGAAAGGTGGACTGAAGCTTTCTTT	CASRGGQGERWTEAFF	TRBD1	TRBJ1-1	TRBV7-2	-
TGTGCCAGCAGCTTCCGTAGGGGGGGCAAGATCCAAGAGACCCAGTACTTC	CASSFRRGGKIQETQYF	-	TRBJ2-5	TRBV7-9	-
TGCGCCAGCAGCTCAGACGGAGGGCCTATGGGTAATGAGCAGTTCTTC	CASSSDGGPMGNEQFF	-	TRBJ2-1	TRBV5-1	-